Below are 9 T cell receptor beta chains sequenced from a single sample in a study of cytotoxic CD8 clonotypes in ibrutinib-treated CLL. Generated by immunoSEQ multiplex PCR, the TCRdb table keeps only in-frame clones and is missing some. The sample shows 33,000 or so clones, about 47% of them seen only once. The sample consisted of PBMCs, taken before ibrutinib treatment. These receptors came from a human donor with chronic lymphocytic leukemia.

The chain is built from TRBV11-3 and TRBJ2-5; no clear D. The length of the CDR3 is 15 residues. Between the trimmed V and J ends, which lost 5 bases and 1 base, there was a span of 14 bases. Germline V gives CDR1 SGHNT, CDR2 YENEEA. The CDR3 here is CASSPDGSTQETQYF. The CDR3 region has the DNA TGTGCCAGCAGCCCGGATGGCTCAACCCAAGAGACCCAGTACTTC.

The chain has TRBV7-6 and TRBJ2-5; D possibly matches TRBD1 or TRBD2 (6 bases each). Per germline, CDR1 SGHVS and CDR2 FNYEAQ. This CDR3 has 14 residues. Trimming pared 5 bases from V and 1 base from J, leaving 11 bases between. CDR3 sequence: CASSPRGPQETQYF. CDR3 DNA: TGTGCCAGCAGCCCCCGGGGGCCCCAAGAGACCCAGTACTTC.

This chain uses TRBV29-1 with TRBJ2-7, with unresolved D. The ends were cut back, 4 bases at V and 2 bases at J, with 12 bases in the middle. Germline CDR1 SQVTM, CDR2 ANQGSEA. CDR3 size: 13 residues. This chain's CDR3 is CSVATVRAYEQYF. CDR3 in DNA: TGCAGCGTTGCGACGGTTCGGGCCTACGAGCAGTACTTC.

In its sample, this clone was seen many times. The rearrangement uses TRBV5-5 and TRBJ2-5; TRBD2 agrees at 9 bases. Trimming removed 0 bases from V and 4 bases from J; junction bases left unmatched: 7. Per germline, CDR1 SGHKS and CDR2 YYEKEE (reference sequence). The CDR3 totals 16 residues. The CDR3 sequence is CASSLAQRGAGETQYF. The DNA of the CDR3 is TGTGCCAGCAGCTTGGCACAGCGGGGGGCGGGAGAGACCCAGTACTTC.

This chain links TRBV6-5 with TRBJ2-7; D gene uncertain. The CDR3 consists of 14 residues. Germline V gene sequence: CDR1 MNHEY, CDR2 SVGAGI. Trimming cost V 5 bases and J 2 bases, with 13 bases left between them. Here the CDR3 reads CASSKTPGAYEQYF. The DNA for the CDR3 is TGTGCCAGCAGTAAAACCCCGGGCGCCTACGAGCAGTACTTC.

This chain links TRBV7-2 with TRBJ2-7; 16 bases line up with TRBD2. Per the germline V gene, CDR1 is SGHTA and CDR2 is FQGNSA. CDR3 length equals 15 residues. Trimming removed 5 bases from V and 4 bases from J; junction bases left unmatched: 2. The CDR3 nucleotides are TGTGCCAGCAGCGGGACTAGCGGGGGGGGTTACGAGCAGTACTTC. Protein sequence: CASSGTSGGGYEQYF.

V usage is TRBV9 and J usage is TRBJ2-7, with TRBD1 matching 9 bases. Germline CDR1 is SGDLS and CDR2 is YYNGEE. Trimming took 0 bases from V and 6 from J; bases not matched to a gene: 7. The CDR3 is 15 amino acids. CDR3: CASSVGDRVGREQYF. For the CDR3, the DNA is TGTGCCAGCAGCGTAGGGGACAGGGTTGGGCGCGAGCAGTACTTC. The full variable domain, with the rest looked up from reference TRBV9 and TRBJ2-7, is DSGVTQTPKHLITATGQRVTLRCSPRSGDLSVYWYQQSLDQGLQFLIQYYNGEERAKGNILERFSAQQFPDLHSELNLSSLELGDSALYFCASSVGDRVGREQYFGPGTRLTVT.

This sequence joins TRBV7-8 and TRBJ1-2; a weak D match, TRBD1 (6 bases). Germline CDR1 is SGHVS and CDR2 is FQNEAQ. Trimming removed 1 base from V and 4 bases from J, with 10 bases in between. This CDR3 spans 14 amino acids. The CDR3 DNA is TGTGCCAGCAGCTTAGTCAGCAGGGGCTATGGCTACACCTTC. It yields the protein CASSLVSRGYGYTF.

This chain uses TRBV9 with TRBJ2-3; 9 bases are a match to TRBD1. With 4 bases clipped from V and 4 bases from J, the junction kept 4 bases outside the gene matches. Germline V gives CDR1 SGDLS, CDR2 YYNGEE. The CDR3 length is 14 residues. The CDR3, as DNA: TGTGCCAGCAGCCGACAGGGGGTGGCAGATACGCAGTATTTT. Translation gives CASSRQGVADTQYF.